This T cell receptor (beta chain) was obtained from a study of relationships among human T cell subsets (TCRdb year 2010). Study-level background: Eight distinct blood T cell populations were sequenced: pan T, CD8 cytotoxic, regulatory, Th1, Th2, naive plus transitional, activated and memory cells.

Inclusive of the bounding cysteine and phenylalanine, the CDR3 is 14 residues long. This entry keeps only the CDR3 DNA: 42 bases, framed from base 1. Looking up the germline V gene yields CDR1 MNHEY and CDR2 SVGEGT. V was cut back by 6 bases and J by 6 bases, leaving a gap of 15 bases between them. Note on this clonotype: Its recognized antigen is unknown. Base quality data are lacking; no much larger clone is found one base away.

Miltenyi superparamagnetic beads coated with subset-specific monoclonal antibodies were used for isolation of the T cell subsets. All T cell populations were isolated from peripheral blood. Ficoll separation was used to obtain mononuclear cells from whole blood, after which anti-CD14 microbeads were used to deplete monocytes. Isolated cell populations were immediately resuspended in RNAprotect reagent. The pan T sample comprised CD3+ T cells in general. Results the study describes overall, beyond this receptor: The substantial sharing of CDR3s among Th1, Th2 and regulatory T cells was interpreted as suggesting that cell fate choices are stochastic. The seven subsets showed no statistically significant differences in V, D and J usage, CDR3 length, or N-nucleotide additions. A CD4+CD8+ double-positive population could not be excluded by the bead-based sorting. T cell counts went unrecorded for a couple of pan T samples, which were processed alongside pan B cells. While more than 50% of CD8+ cytotoxic sequences came from clones with more than 100 reads, the regulatory and Th2 subsets had few clones of that kind.

Libraries came from multiplex PCR. The sequencer listed for this sample is 454 GS FLX. TCR alpha and beta CDR3 regions were amplified from mRNA by semiquantitative ARM-PCR. In ARM-PCR, tagged nested gene-specific primers were applied first, and communal superprimers then carried out the exponential amplification. Exonuclease was used to remove the nested primers before the first-round PCR products went through the second amplification round. Sequencing of the amplicons was performed on the 454 platform, which allows millions of DNA fragments to be sequenced rapidly without cloning bias. A read mappable to both V and J germline segments was defined as an effective read. Processing in the source paper ran as follows. Reads were assigned to germline V, D and J segments with IRmap, which uses pyromap, a Smith-Waterman modification adapted to 454 sequencing errors. To filter D-beta assignments, cutoffs were set at the 99th percentile of the alignment scores obtained from simulated random sequences. CDR3 was defined as the amino acids between the conserved V-segment Y[YFLI]C motif and the J-segment [FW]GXGT motif. A compound Poisson process model, previously applied to large-scale EST data, was used to estimate repertoire diversity. A procedure for detecting cross-contamination was used to argue that sample contamination was not the source of the shared CDR3s. In-frame beta chains were kept once TCRdb had trimmed the public reads at Q25 with fastp and called clones with MiXCR. Each entry merges the rows of one CDR3 protein and shows their most common DNA and genes. Here the V and J calls rest on TCRdb's processing, not on the authors' analysis. This sample has around 4,700 distinct CDR3 sequences in its table, and approximately 84% of those were observed once. The ten largest clonotypes hold 29% of the sample.

The receptor was derived from a man aged 40-50 years in good health. This chain is built from TRBV6-2 or TRBV6-3 and TRBJ1-5; 5 matching bases give a weak D call of TRBD1. The sequencing sample was made of total T cells sorted from blood. Interpreted using the paper, the cell subset or site label stands for: CD3+ T cells in general. The bases read TGTGCCAGCAGCCGCTGGGGGACCAGTCAGCCCCAGCATTTT. It codes for CASSRWGTSQPQHF.